Presented here are 13 T cell receptor beta chains from one specimen sequenced in a study of vaccination and CD4 T cells after COVID-19. Their specific antigens are unknown. Scientists ran DNA taken from cultured CD4+ T cells through the Oncomine TCR Beta short-read assay for sequencing. TCRdb passed the PCR reads through MiXCR, listing each CDR3 protein once. The repertoire holds around 16,000 distinct CDR3 sequences, with roughly three fifths as singletons. Treatment given: approximately nine-day PBMC culture with coronavirus spike peptide pools or control peptides (ViraFEST assay). The sample was CD4+ T cells from blood, cultured in vitro. Receptors were obtained from a human donor who had recovered from COVID-19.

The chain recombines TRBV10-3 with TRBJ1-1, with D possibly being TRBD1 (6 bases). Germline CDR1 is ENHRY and CDR2 is SYGVKD. The CDR3 length is 15 residues. Trimming left V 4 bases short and J 0 bases short, with 12 bases between. In DNA form, the CDR3 reads TGTGCCATCAGTGTAAACCGGGACATGAACACTGAAGCTTTCTTT. This gives the protein CAISVNRDMNTEAFF.

The sample holds a few counts of this clonotype. V usage is TRBV7-3 and J usage is TRBJ1-1; D unresolved. The CDR3 runs to 15 residues. Trimming took off 1 base at V and 0 bases at J, with 9 bases between the two ends. Looked up from germline, CDR1 is SGHTA and CDR2 is FQGTGA. Here the CDR3 reads CASSLMPTMNTEAFF. The CDR3 bases are TGTGCCAGCAGCTTAATGCCGACAATGAACACTGAAGCTTTCTTT.

J is TRBJ2-3 and V is TRBV20-1; 9 nucleotides agree with TRBD2. Germline CDR1 DFQATT, CDR2 SNEGSKA (reference sequence). There are 15 residues in the CDR3. The J segment lost 6 bases and the V segment lost 5 bases, leaving 12 bases of the junction unmatched. CDR3 protein: CSAQRLAEGGDTQYF. CDR3 coding DNA: TGCAGTGCTCAAAGACTAGCGGAAGGGGGGGATACGCAGTATTTT.

This chain connects TRBV5-4 to TRBJ1-1; D gene unclear. V was clipped by 3 bases and J by 0 bases, with 12 bases between them. CDR3 length: 15 residues. Germline V CDR1 and CDR2: SGHNT, YYREEE (reference sequence). CDR3 in amino acids: CASSSPERMNTEAFF. In DNA form, the CDR3 reads TGTGCCAGCAGCTCCCCCGAGCGGATGAACACTGAAGCTTTCTTT.

The chain has TRBV11-3 and TRBJ2-3, with D uncertain. The CDR3 extends over 11 amino acids. V gave up 5 bases and J gave up 5 bases, with 5 bases separating them. The germline gives CDR1 SGHNT, CDR2 YENEEA. This CDR3 reads CASSRGDTQYF. CDR3 coding DNA: TGTGCCAGCAGCCGCGGAGATACGCAGTATTTT.

The genes are TRBV5-1 and TRBJ1-6; the D gene is possibly TRBD1 (5 bases). V was cut by 3 bases and J by 0 bases, with 10 bases left in between. The CDR3 loop spans 16 amino acids. Germline V lookup: CDR1 SGHRS, CDR2 YFSETQ. For the CDR3, the DNA is TGCGCCAGCAGCTCGACAGTGAGCTCCTATAATTCACCCCTCCACTTT. It codes for CASSSTVSSYNSPLHF.

The chain recombines TRBV7-2 with TRBJ2-7, with 11 bases that match TRBD1. The ends lost 1 base at V and 6 bases at J; junction bases unmatched: 8. Germline lookup yields CDR1 SGHTA and CDR2 FQGNSA. The CDR3 runs 16 residues. The CDR3 sequence is CASSLVGTGGWAEQYF. CDR3 coding DNA: TGTGCCAGCAGCTTAGTAGGGACAGGGGGTTGGGCCGAGCAGTACTTC.

The chain is built from TRBV10-3 and TRBJ1-1, with unresolved D. CDR3 length: 14 residues. Germline CDR1 reads ENHRY; CDR2 reads SYGVKD. V dropped 4 bases and J dropped 1 base, with 10 bases sitting between them. CDR3 nucleotides: TGTGCCATCAGTGTCAATCTGGGGAACACTGAAGCTTTCTTT. Translation: CAISVNLGNTEAFF.

This clonotype was counted between two and nine times. The genes are TRBV2 and TRBJ1-6, with D perhaps matching TRBD1 (5 bases). Trimming pared 5 bases from V and 7 bases from J, leaving 15 bases between. In germline, CDR1 is SNHLY, CDR2 FYNNEI. The CDR3 runs to 15 residues. The CDR3, as DNA: TGTGCCAGCAGTTCCCACGGGGACCCGAATTCACCCCTCCACTTT. It is translated as CASSSHGDPNSPLHF.

The chain carries TRBV28 and TRBJ2-2; D may be TRBD2 (6 bases). The ends were cut back, 2 bases at V and 1 base at J, with 8 bases in the middle. The CDR3 has 15 amino acids. Germline-derived CDR1 and CDR2 are MDHEN and SYDVKM. The CDR3 sequence: CASSLMGGNTGELFF. CDR3 DNA: TGTGCCAGCAGTTTAATGGGGGGGAACACCGGGGAGCTGTTTTTT.

V gene TRBV6-1 combines with J gene TRBJ2-5; the D is unclear. V lost 5 bases to trimming and J lost 5 bases, with 6 bases between them. The CDR3 length is 11 residues. The germline gives CDR1 MNHNS, CDR2 SASEGT. The CDR3 DNA is TGTGCCAGCAGTCCCTGGGAGACCCAGTACTTC. This gives the protein CASSPWETQYF.

The V gene is TRBV20-1, the J gene TRBJ2-2; 8 bases match TRBD1. In germline, CDR1 is DFQATT, CDR2 SNEGSKA (reference sequence). The CDR3 length is 17 residues. The junction had 11 bases not matched to a gene; V was cut back by 1 base and J by 4 bases. Here the CDR3 DNA reads TGCAGTGCTAGAGTTAGGAATCGGGACAGGAGCACCGGGGAGCTGTTTTTT. The encoded protein is CSARVRNRDRSTGELFF.

A few counts support this clonotype. This chain links TRBV11-3 with TRBJ2-7, with TRBD2 matching 8 bases. The trim removed 1 base at V and 5 bases at J, leaving 7 bases unmatched. Germline loops: CDR1 SGHNT, CDR2 YENEEA. The CDR3 consists of 15 residues. The CDR3 loop is CASSLADSGADEQYF. In nucleotides, the CDR3 is TGTGCCAGCAGCTTAGCGGATAGCGGGGCCGACGAGCAGTACTTC.